These 26 T cell receptor beta chains were all obtained from the same sample, sequenced in a study of siplizumab effects on memory and regulatory T cells. This table comes from immunoSEQ multiplex PCR, and its TCRdb copy is limited to in-frame clones, with some not included. This sample has around 110,000 clones, with around 94% found just once. The sample consisted of non-Treg CD4+ T cells sorted from blood. The receptors stem from a human donor in good health.

The chain carries TRBV7-9 and TRBJ1-2; 7 bases are a match to TRBD1. Germline CDR1 is SEHNR and CDR2 is FQNEAQ (reference sequence). Trimming cost V 0 bases and J 5 bases; bases outside gene matches: 12. The CDR3 length is 17 residues. CDR3 nucleotides: TGTGCCAGCAGCTTAGCCCCCATCGGACAGGCCCAATATGGCTACACCTTC. Encoded protein: CASSLAPIGQAQYGYTF.

The chain employs TRBV5-6 and TRBJ2-3; possible D gene TRBD1, 6 bases. The V and J ends lost 3 bases and 0 bases respectively, with 11 bases between them. The CDR3 spans 15 residues. CDR1 and CDR2 (germline): SGHDT, YYEEEE. The CDR3 here is CASSWGQGSTDTQYF. The CDR3, as DNA: TGTGCCAGCAGCTGGGGGCAGGGGAGCACAGATACGCAGTATTTT.

This sequence joins TRBV7-2 and TRBJ2-5; possible D gene TRBD2, 6 bases. The length of the CDR3 is 13 residues. V lost 2 bases and J lost 4, with 8 bases in between. The V gene's germline CDR1 is SGHTA and CDR2 FQGNSA. In DNA form, the CDR3 reads TGTGCCAGCAGCTTACGGGGGACAGAGACCCAGTACTTC. This sequence encodes CASSLRGTETQYF.

The gene calls are TRBV10-3 and TRBJ2-3; D gene uncertain. Trimming pared 6 bases from V and 3 bases from J, leaving 10 bases between. CDR3 length: 13 residues. Germline V lookup: CDR1 ENHRY, CDR2 SYGVKD. The CDR3 DNA follows: TGTGCCATCAGACCAACTGGGACAGATACGCAGTATTTT. It codes for CAIRPTGTDTQYF.

This sequence joins TRBV5-1 and TRBJ2-2; 7 bases match TRBD1. Germline trimming cut 6 bases from V and 7 bases from J; bases unmatched to any gene: 9. The CDR3 totals 14 residues. The germline CDR1 and CDR2 sequences are SGHRS and YFSETQ. CDR3 in DNA: TGCGCCAGCACAGTCCAGGGGGATGTCGGGGAGCTGTTTTTT. Translating gives CASTVQGDVGELFF.

This clone appeared a single time. The V and J genes are TRBV5-5 and TRBJ1-3; D perhaps matches TRBD1 (5 bases). This CDR3 comprises 16 residues. Germline CDR1 and CDR2: SGHKS and YYEKEE (reference sequence). V lost 0 bases, J lost 4 bases, and 14 bases lay in between. CDR3 bases: TGTGCCAGCAGCTTGGCCCCGGGGCCCTACGGAAACACCATATATTTT. Translation: CASSLAPGPYGNTIYF. Full variable domain (remainder filled in from reference TRBV5-5 and TRBJ1-3): DAGVTQSPTHLIKTRGQQVTLRCSPISGHKSVSWYQQVLGQGPQFIFQYYEKEERGRGNFPDRFSARQFPNYSSELNVNALLLGDSALYLCASSLAPGPYGNTIYFGEGSWLTVV.

The J gene is TRBJ2-3, the V gene TRBV2; D call uncertain. Trimming shortened V by 4 bases and J by 0 bases, and 11 bases separated the two germline ends. In germline, CDR1 is SNHLY, CDR2 FYNNEI. There are 15 residues in the CDR3. CDR3 sequence (DNA): TGTGCCAGCAGTGTAGGCCAGGCTAGCACAGATACGCAGTATTTT. It is translated as CASSVGQASTDTQYF.

The rearrangement links TRBV6-1 to TRBJ2-1; 9 nucleotides align to TRBD2. Germline V lookup: CDR1 MNHNS, CDR2 SASEGT. J lost 3 bases, V lost 0 bases, and 6 bases had no gene match. CDR3 size: 17 residues. The CDR3 reads CASSEAPSGTLYNEQFF. The CDR3 region has the DNA TGTGCCAGCAGTGAAGCTCCTAGCGGGACCCTCTACAATGAGCAGTTCTTC.

The chain has TRBV4-1 and TRBJ1-2; D remains unclear. CDR1 MGHRA and CDR2 YSYEKL come from the germline V gene. CDR3 length equals 14 residues. V was clipped by 2 bases and J by 4 bases, with 11 bases between them. The CDR3 protein is CASSQTDGGYGYTF. CDR3 nucleotide sequence: TGCGCCAGCAGCCAAACTGACGGTGGCTATGGCTACACCTTC.

The J gene is TRBJ1-2, the V gene TRBV5-4; D is unresolved. The CDR3 contains 15 residues. V lost 4 bases and J 2 bases, leaving 15 bases between the germline ends. Germline lookup yields CDR1 SGHNT and CDR2 YYREEE (reference sequence). CDR3 protein: CASSLPGRNNYGYTF. In DNA, the CDR3 is TGTGCCAGCAGCCTCCCAGGCAGGAACAACTATGGCTACACCTTC.

This clone came up a few times. The genes are TRBV5-1 and TRBJ2-2; D is unresolved. V was shortened by 0 bases and J by 4 bases, with 4 bases between the two germline ends. The CDR3 has 13 amino acids. Germline-derived CDR1 and CDR2 are SGHRS and YFSETQ. CDR3 DNA: TGCGCCAGCAGCTTGGTGGGCACCGGGGAGCTGTTTTTT. As protein: CASSLVGTGELFF.

This rearrangement joins TRBV5-1 to TRBJ2-1, with TRBD2 matching 7 bases. The germline CDR1 and CDR2 sequences are SGHRS and YFSETQ. Trimming cost V 4 bases and J 4 bases; bases outside gene matches: 14. CDR3 length equals 17 residues. DNA of the CDR3: TGCGCCAGCAGCACATTAAAGCTAGCGGACTTGTACAATGAGCAGTTCTTC. It specifies CASSTLKLADLYNEQFF.

The chain links TRBV7-9 to TRBJ2-2; D gene ambiguous. This CDR3 has 13 amino acids. Germline CDR1 and CDR2: SEHNR and FQNEAQ (reference sequence). V was clipped by 7 bases and J by 5 bases, with 11 bases between them. The CDR3 is CASTRLTTGELFF. Written as DNA, the CDR3 is TGTGCCAGCACCAGGTTAACGACCGGGGAGCTGTTTTTT.

The chain links TRBV5-1 to TRBJ2-7; 7 bases map to TRBD2. Germline trimming cut 5 bases from V and 0 bases from J; bases unmatched to any gene: 20. This CDR3 has 19 amino acids. Germline-derived CDR1 and CDR2 are SGHRS and YFSETQ. This chain's CDR3 is CASSRPGEGVGLGSYEQYF. The CDR3 DNA follows: TGCGCCAGCAGTCGTCCCGGGGAGGGAGTGGGGTTAGGCTCCTACGAGCAGTACTTC.

This chain joins TRBV9 and TRBJ1-2; perhaps TRBD1 as D (5 bases). With 2 bases removed from V and 3 bases from J, the gap between germline ends came to 14 bases. The CDR3 runs 15 residues. The germline V gene encodes CDR1 SGDLS and CDR2 YYNGEE. The CDR3 region has the DNA TGTGCCAGCAGCGTTGACTGGGGGGGAGACTATGGCTACACCTTC. This codes for CASSVDWGGDYGYTF.

The V gene is TRBV13, the J gene TRBJ2-5; D uncertain. The CDR3 is made up of 13 amino acids. Trimming shortened V by 1 base and J by 5 bases, and 8 bases separated the two germline ends. The germline CDR1 and CDR2 sequences are PRHDT and FYEKMQ (reference sequence). CDR3 coding DNA: TGTGCCAGCAGCTTAGCCCTGGGGGAGACCCAGTACTTC. Protein: CASSLALGETQYF.

This clone was picked up one time. The V gene is TRBV10-3, the J gene TRBJ2-3, with 7 nucleotides matching TRBD2. CDR1 is ENHRY, CDR2 SYGVKD, per germline. The CDR3 runs 17 residues. V lost 0 bases, J lost 7 bases, and 13 bases stayed unmatched. CDR3 in amino acids: CAISESSGTTSPYTQYF. The CDR3 nucleotides are TGTGCCATCAGTGAGTCGTCCGGGACTACCTCCCCATATACGCAGTATTTT.

The V gene is TRBV5-1, the J gene TRBJ2-5; 9 positions agree with TRBD1. CDR1 SGHRS and CDR2 YFSETQ come from the germline V gene. CDR3 size: 15 residues. Trimming removed 3 bases from V and 1 base from J; junction bases left unmatched: 4. The CDR3 sequence: CASSSQDRGQETQYF. CDR3 coding DNA: TGCGCCAGCAGCTCACAGGACAGGGGCCAAGAGACCCAGTACTTC.

The rearrangement joins TRBV2 to TRBJ1-5; D not certain. Deletions cut 7 bases from V and 5 bases from J, with 9 bases between. The CDR3 is made up of 12 amino acids. Germline loops: CDR1 SNHLY, CDR2 FYNNEI. The CDR3 coding sequence is TGTGCCAGCAATCCCGTAGATCAGCCCCAGCATTTT. Amino acid sequence: CASNPVDQPQHF.

The chain combines TRBV7-9 with TRBJ2-7; 7 nucleotides agree with TRBD2. Germline assignment: CDR1 SEHNR and CDR2 FQNEAQ (reference sequence). V dropped 4 bases and J dropped 5; count of bases not matched to a gene: 5. The CDR3 runs 13 residues. CDR3: CASSSSGPHEQYF. The CDR3 region has the DNA TGTGCCAGCAGCTCTAGCGGCCCCCACGAGCAGTACTTC.

The V call is TRBV5-6, the J call TRBJ1-1; D ambiguous. Germline V gives CDR1 SGHDT, CDR2 YYEEEE. There are 18 residues in the CDR3. Deletions cut 2 bases from V and 5 bases from J, with 25 bases between. The CDR3 loop is CASSFSLAPLGLRTEAFF. CDR3 DNA: TGTGCCAGCAGCTTTAGTCTTGCTCCCTTGGGTTTAAGGACTGAAGCTTTCTTT.

The chain carries TRBV2 and TRBJ2-3, with D perhaps TRBD2 (6 bases). Germline V gene lookup returns CDR1 SNHLY and CDR2 FYNNEI. The CDR3 is 14 residues long. V was clipped by 8 bases and J by 0 bases, with 12 bases between them. The CDR3 DNA reads TGTGCCAGCCCGGGGCGGGGAAGCACAGATACGCAGTATTTT. It is translated as CASPGRGSTDTQYF.

The V and J genes are TRBV7-9 and TRBJ2-7; either TRBD1 or TRBD2 may supply D (5 bases each). Germline V gene data show CDR1 as SEHNR and CDR2 as FQNEAQ (reference sequence). The V gene lost 3 bases and the J gene lost 6 bases, with 9 bases spanning the gap. The CDR3 consists of 12 residues. CDR3 sequence (DNA): TGTGCCAGCAGCTTTCCGGGGACCGAGCAGTACTTC. Its translation is CASSFPGTEQYF.

The chain is built from TRBV10-3 and TRBJ2-5; possible D gene TRBD2, 6 bases. V shed 7 bases and J shed 2 bases, with 11 bases lying between them. Germline CDR1 reads ENHRY; CDR2 reads SYGVKD. CDR3 length: 13 residues. CDR3 protein: CAIKGSGQETQYF. The DNA of the CDR3 is TGTGCCATCAAGGGTAGCGGACAAGAGACCCAGTACTTC.

This rearrangement joins TRBV4-1 to TRBJ2-5; 7 bases are a match to TRBD1. This CDR3 region has 15 residues. Germline V gene sequence: CDR1 MGHRA, CDR2 YSYEKL. Germline trimming cut 4 bases from V and 5 bases from J; bases unmatched to any gene: 10. In DNA form, the CDR3 reads TGCGCCAGCAGCCCGGGACAGAGCTGGTGGGAGACCCAGTACTTC. Translated: CASSPGQSWWETQYF.

This clone was detected once. This chain uses TRBV14 with TRBJ1-2, with no clear D. The germline V and J ends were trimmed by 3 bases and 3 bases, with 5 bases remaining between them. The CDR3 is 12 residues long. Germline V gene data show CDR1 as SGHDN and CDR2 as FVKESK. DNA for the CDR3: TGTGCCAGCAGCCAGGGATACTATGGCTACACCTTC. Its translation: CASSQGYYGYTF.